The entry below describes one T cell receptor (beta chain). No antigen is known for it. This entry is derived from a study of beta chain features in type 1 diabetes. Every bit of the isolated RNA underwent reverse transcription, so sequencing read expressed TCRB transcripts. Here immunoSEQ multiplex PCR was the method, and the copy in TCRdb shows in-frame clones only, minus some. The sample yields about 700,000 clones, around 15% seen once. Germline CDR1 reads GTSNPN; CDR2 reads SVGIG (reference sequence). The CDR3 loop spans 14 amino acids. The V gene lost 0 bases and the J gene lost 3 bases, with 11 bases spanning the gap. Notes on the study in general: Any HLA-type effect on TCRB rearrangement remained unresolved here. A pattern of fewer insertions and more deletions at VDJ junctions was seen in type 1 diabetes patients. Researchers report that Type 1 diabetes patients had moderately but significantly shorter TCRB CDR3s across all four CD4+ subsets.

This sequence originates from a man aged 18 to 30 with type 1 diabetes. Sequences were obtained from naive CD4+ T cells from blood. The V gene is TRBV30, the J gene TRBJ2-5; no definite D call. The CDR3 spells CAWSVEQAEETQYF. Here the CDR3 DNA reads TGTGCCTGGAGTGTTGAGCAGGCGGAAGAGACCCAGTACTTC.